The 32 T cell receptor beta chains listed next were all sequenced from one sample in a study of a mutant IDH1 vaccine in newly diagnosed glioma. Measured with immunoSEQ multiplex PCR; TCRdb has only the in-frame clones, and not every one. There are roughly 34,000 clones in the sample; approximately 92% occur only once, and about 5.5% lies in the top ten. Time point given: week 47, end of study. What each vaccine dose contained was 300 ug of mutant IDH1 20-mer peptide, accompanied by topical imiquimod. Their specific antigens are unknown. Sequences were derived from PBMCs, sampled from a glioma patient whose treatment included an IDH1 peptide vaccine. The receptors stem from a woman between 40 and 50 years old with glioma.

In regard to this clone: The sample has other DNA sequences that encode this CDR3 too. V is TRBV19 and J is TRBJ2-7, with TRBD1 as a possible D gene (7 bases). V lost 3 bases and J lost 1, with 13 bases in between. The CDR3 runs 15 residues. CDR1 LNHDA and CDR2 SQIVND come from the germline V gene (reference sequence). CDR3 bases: TGTGCCAGTAGTATTAAGTCAGGGGGGTCCTACGAGCAGTACTTC. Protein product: CASSIKSGGSYEQYF.

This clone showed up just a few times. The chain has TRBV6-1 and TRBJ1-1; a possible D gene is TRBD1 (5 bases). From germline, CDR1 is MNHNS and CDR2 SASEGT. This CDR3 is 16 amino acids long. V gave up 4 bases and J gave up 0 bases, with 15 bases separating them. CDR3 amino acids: CASSAMTSTVNTEAFF. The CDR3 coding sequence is TGTGCCAGCAGTGCCATGACCTCGACAGTGAACACTGAAGCTTTCTTT.

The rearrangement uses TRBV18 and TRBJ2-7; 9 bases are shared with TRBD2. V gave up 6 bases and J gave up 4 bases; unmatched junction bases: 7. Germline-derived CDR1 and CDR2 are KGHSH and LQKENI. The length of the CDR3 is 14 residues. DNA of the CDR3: TGTGCCAGCTCCCTTAGCGGGAGCATGTACGAGCAGTACTTC. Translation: CASSLSGSMYEQYF.

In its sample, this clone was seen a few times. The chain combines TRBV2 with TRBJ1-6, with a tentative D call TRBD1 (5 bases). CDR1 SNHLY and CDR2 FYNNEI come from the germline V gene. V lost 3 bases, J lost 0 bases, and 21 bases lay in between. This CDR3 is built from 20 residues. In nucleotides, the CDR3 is TGTGCCAGCAGTGATGATCGATGGGGGTGGTGGAGCTCCTATAATTCACCCCTCCACTTT. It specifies CASSDDRWGWWSSYNSPLHF.

In DNA, the CDR3 is TGTGCCTGGAGTGAAAAAAGCACAGATACGCAGTATTTT. Its protein is CAWSEKSTDTQYF. The rearrangement joins TRBV30 to TRBJ2-3, with unresolved D. V lost 1 base and J 0 bases, leaving 5 bases between the germline ends. Germline CDR1 GTSNPN, CDR2 SVGIG (reference sequence). This CDR3 is built from 13 residues.

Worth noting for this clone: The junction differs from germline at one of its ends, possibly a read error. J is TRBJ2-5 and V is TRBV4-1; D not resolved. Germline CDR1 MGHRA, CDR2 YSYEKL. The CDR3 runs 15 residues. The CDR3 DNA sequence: TGCGCCAGCAGCCAAGTGGGCGTCGGGCAAGGGACCCAGTACTTC. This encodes CASSQVGVGQGTQYF.

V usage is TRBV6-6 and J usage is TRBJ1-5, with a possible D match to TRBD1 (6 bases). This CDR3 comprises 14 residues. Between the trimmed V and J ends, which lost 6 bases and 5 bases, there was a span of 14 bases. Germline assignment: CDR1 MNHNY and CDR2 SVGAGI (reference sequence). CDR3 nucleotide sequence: TGTGCCAGCAGGGACAATCCAGGGGATCAGCCCCAGCATTTT. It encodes CASRDNPGDQPQHF.

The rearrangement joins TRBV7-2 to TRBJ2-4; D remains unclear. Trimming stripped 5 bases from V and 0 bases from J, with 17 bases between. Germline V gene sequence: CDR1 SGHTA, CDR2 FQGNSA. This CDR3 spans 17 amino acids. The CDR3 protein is CASSPAALGLAKNIQYF. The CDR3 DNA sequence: TGTGCCAGCAGCCCGGCGGCGCTGGGGTTAGCCAAAAACATTCAGTACTTC.

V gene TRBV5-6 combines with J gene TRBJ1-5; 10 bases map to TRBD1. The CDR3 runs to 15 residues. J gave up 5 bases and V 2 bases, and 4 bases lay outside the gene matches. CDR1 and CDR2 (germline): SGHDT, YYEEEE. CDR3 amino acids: CASSLGTGVYQPQHF. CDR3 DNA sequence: TGTGCCAGCAGCTTAGGGACAGGGGTATATCAGCCCCAGCATTTT.

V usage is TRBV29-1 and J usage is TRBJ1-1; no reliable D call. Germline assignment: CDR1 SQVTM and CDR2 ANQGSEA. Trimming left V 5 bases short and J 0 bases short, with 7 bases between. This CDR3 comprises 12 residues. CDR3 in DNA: TGCAGCGTTCTGACGGTGAACACTGAAGCTTTCTTT. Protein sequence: CSVLTVNTEAFF.

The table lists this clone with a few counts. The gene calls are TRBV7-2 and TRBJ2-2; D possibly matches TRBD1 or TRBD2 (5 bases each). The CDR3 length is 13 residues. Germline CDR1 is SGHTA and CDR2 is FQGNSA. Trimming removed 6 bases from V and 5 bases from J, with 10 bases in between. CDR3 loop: CASRPEGTGELFF. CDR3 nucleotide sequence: TGTGCCAGCAGACCTGAGGGGACCGGGGAGCTGTTTTTT.

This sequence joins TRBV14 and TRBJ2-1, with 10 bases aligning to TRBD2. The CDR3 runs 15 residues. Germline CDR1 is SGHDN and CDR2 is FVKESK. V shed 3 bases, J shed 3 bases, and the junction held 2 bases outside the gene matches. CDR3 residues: CASSQRLAGYNEQFF. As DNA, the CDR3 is TGTGCCAGCAGCCAGAGACTAGCGGGCTACAATGAGCAGTTCTTC.

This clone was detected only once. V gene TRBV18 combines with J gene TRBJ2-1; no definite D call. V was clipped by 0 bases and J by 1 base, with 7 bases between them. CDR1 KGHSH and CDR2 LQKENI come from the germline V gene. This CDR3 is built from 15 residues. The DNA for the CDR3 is TGTGCCAGCTCACCACCGGTGGGGTCCTACAATGAGCAGTTCTTC. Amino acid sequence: CASSPPVGSYNEQFF.

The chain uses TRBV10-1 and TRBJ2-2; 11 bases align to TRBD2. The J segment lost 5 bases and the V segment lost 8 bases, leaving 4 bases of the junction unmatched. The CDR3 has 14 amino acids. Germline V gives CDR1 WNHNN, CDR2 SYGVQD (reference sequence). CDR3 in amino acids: CASGRLAGTGELFF. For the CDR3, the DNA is TGCGCCAGCGGGAGACTAGCGGGGACCGGGGAGCTGTTTTTT.

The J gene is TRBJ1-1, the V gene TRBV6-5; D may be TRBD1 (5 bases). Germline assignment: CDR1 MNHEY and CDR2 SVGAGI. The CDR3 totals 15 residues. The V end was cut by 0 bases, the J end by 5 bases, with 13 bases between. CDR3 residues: CASSYSQGSRTEAFF. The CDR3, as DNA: TGTGCCAGCAGTTACTCGCAGGGTAGCAGGACTGAAGCTTTCTTT.

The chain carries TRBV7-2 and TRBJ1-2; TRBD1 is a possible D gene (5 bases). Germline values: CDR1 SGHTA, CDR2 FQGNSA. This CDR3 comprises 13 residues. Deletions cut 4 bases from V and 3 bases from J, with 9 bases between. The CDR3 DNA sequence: TGTGCCAGCAGCTATGACAGCCACTATGGCTACACCTTC. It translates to CASSYDSHYGYTF.

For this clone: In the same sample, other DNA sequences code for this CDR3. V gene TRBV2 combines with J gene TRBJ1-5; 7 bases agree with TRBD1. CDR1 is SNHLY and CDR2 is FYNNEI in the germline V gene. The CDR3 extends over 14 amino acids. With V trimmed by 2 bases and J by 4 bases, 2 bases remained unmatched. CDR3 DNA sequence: TGTGCCAGCAGTGAACAGGGGGGAAATCAGCCCCAGCATTTT. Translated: CASSEQGGNQPQHF. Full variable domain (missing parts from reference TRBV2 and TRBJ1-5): EPEVTQTPSHQVTQMGQEVILRCVPISNHLYFYWYRQILGQKVEFLVSFYNNEISEKSEIFDDQFSVERPDGSNFTLKIRSTKLEDSAMYFCASSEQGGNQPQHFGDGTRLSIL.

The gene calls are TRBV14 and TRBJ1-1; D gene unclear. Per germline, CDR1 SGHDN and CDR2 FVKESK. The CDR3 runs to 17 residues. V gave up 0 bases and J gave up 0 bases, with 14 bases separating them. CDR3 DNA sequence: TGTGCCAGCAGCCAAGATTGGGCAGTGCACATGAACACTGAAGCTTTCTTT. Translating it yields CASSQDWAVHMNTEAFF.

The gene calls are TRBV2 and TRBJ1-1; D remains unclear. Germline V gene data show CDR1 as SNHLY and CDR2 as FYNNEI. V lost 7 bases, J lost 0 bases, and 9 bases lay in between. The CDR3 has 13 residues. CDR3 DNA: TGTGCCAGCATCCGCACAGTGAACACTGAAGCTTTCTTT. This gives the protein CASIRTVNTEAFF.

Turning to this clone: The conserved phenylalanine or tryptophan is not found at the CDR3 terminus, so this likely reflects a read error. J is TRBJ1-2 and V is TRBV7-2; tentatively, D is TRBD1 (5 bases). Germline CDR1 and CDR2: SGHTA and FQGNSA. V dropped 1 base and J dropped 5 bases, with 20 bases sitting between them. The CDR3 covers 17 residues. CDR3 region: CASSLVQGHIEVYGYTS. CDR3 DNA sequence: TGTGCCAGCAGCTTAGTGCAGGGCCATATAGAAGTTTATGGCTACACCTCC.

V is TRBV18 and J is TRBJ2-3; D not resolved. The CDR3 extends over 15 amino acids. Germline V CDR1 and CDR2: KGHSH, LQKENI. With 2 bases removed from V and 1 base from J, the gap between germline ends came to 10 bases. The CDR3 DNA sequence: TGTGCCAGCTCACCAAGCAACAGCCGCACAGATACGCAGTATTTT. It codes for CASSPSNSRTDTQYF.

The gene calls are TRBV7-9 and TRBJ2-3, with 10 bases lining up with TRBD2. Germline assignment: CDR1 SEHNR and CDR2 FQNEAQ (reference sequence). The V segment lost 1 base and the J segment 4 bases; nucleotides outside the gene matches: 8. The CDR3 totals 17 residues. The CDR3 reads CASSLGPEAGGPDTQYF. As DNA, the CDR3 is TGTGCCAGCAGCTTAGGACCAGAAGCGGGGGGGCCAGATACGCAGTATTTT.

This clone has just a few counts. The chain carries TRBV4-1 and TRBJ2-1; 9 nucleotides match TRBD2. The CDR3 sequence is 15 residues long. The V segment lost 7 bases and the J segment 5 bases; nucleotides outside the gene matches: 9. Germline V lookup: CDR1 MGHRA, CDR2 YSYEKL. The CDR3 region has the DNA TGCGCCAGCACCTTGGGGGCGGGAGGGAACAATGAGCAGTTCTTC. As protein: CASTLGAGGNNEQFF.

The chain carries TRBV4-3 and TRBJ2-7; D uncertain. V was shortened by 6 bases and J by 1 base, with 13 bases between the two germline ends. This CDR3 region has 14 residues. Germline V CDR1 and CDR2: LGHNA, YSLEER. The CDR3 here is CASSRTSMSYEQYF. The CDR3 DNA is TGCGCCAGCAGTCGGACCTCAATGTCCTACGAGCAGTACTTC.

The CDR3 nucleotides read TGTGCCAGTAGTAAGGGGACAGGGTTCACTAATGAAAAACTGTTTTTT. It encodes CASSKGTGFTNEKLFF. The V call is TRBV19, the J call TRBJ1-4, with 9 bases aligning to TRBD1. Germline assignment: CDR1 LNHDA and CDR2 SQIVND (reference sequence). V dropped 4 bases and J dropped 2; count of bases not matched to a gene: 5. CDR3 length equals 16 residues.

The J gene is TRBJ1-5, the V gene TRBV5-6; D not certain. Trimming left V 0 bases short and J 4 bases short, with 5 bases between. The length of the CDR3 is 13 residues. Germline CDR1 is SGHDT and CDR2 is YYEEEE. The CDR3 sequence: CASSLGRNQPQHF. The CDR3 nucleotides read TGTGCCAGCAGCTTGGGACGGAATCAGCCCCAGCATTTT.

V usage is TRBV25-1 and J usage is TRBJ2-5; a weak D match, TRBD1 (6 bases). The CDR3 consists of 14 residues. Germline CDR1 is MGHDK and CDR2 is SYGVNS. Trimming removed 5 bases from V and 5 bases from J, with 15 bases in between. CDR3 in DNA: TGTGCCAGCAGTTTGACAGGAAGTCAGGAGACCCAGTACTTC. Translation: CASSLTGSQETQYF.

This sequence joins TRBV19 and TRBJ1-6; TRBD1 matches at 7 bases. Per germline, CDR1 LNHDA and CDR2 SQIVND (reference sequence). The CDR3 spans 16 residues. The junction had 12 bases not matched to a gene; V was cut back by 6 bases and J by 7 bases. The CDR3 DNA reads TGTGCCAGTAGCAGCTTGACGGGACAGCGAAATTCACCCCTCCACTTT. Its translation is CASSSLTGQRNSPLHF.

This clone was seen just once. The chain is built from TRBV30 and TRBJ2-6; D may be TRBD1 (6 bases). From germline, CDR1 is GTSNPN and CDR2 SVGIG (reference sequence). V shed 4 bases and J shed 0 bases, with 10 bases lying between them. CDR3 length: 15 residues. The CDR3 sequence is CAWTTGLSGANVLTF. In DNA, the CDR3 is TGTGCCTGGACGACAGGACTCTCTGGGGCCAACGTCCTGACTTTC. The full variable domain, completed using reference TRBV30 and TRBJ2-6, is SQTIHQWPATLVQPVGSPLSLECTVEGTSNPNLYWYRQAAGRGLQLLFYSVGIGQISSEVPQNLSASRPQDRQFILSSKKLLLSDSGFYLCAWTTGLSGANVLTFGAGSRLTVL.

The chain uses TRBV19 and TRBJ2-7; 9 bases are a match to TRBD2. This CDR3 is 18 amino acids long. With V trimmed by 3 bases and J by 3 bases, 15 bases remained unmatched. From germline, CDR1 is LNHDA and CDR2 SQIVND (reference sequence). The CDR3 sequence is CASSIRSSGIVGGYEQYF. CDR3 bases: TGTGCCAGTAGTATTCGGTCTAGCGGGATAGTAGGAGGCTACGAGCAGTACTTC.

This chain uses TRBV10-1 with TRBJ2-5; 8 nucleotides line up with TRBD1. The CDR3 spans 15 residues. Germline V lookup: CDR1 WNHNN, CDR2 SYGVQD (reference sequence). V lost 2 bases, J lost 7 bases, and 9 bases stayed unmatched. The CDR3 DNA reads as TGCGCCAGCAGTGAGGATCAGGGGGCCACCAGGACCCAGTACTTC. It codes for CASSEDQGATRTQYF.

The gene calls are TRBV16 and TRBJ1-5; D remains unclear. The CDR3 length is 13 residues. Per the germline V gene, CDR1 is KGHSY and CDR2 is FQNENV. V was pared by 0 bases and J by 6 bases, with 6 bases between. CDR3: CASSQSGVQPQHF. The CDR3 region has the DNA TGTGCCAGCAGCCAATCCGGAGTTCAGCCCCAGCATTTT.